A selection of T cell receptor beta chains follows, all from one sample in a study of a mutant IDH1 vaccine in newly diagnosed glioma. The method was immunoSEQ multiplex PCR; TCRdb's version includes in-frame clones alone and lacks a portion of them. The data contain about 66,000 clones, 74% of them singletons. No antigens are known for them. This specimen consisted of PBMCs, obtained from a glioma patient whose treatment included an IDH1 peptide vaccine. These TCRs come from a man in his fifties with glioma. Each CDR3 is given with its conserved first and last residue. A D gene is named only where the DNA matches it firmly. A clone size is listed for some rows: how often the clone was seen (once, few, many), or a class if it is expanded.

size	V	D	J	CDR3	DNA
.	TRBV27	TRBD1	TRBJ1-2	CASSPKGTVYGYTF	TGTGCCAGCAGTCCAAAGGGGACAGTCTATGGCTACACCTTC
.	TRBV4-2	.	TRBJ2-2	CASSPRPNTGELFF	TGTGCCAGCAGCCCTAGACCGAACACCGGGGAGCTGTTTTTT
.	TRBV30	.	TRBJ1-1	CAWSRRREAFF	TGTGCCTGGAGTCGGAGGAGAGAAGCTTTCTTT
.	TRBV5-1	TRBD1	TRBJ2-7	CASSLGTGGYEQYF	TGCGCCAGCAGCTTGGGGACAGGGGGCTACGAGCAGTACTTC
.	TRBV6-1	.	TRBJ2-1	CASWGHQENNEQFF	TGTGCCAGCTGGGGTCATCAGGAGAACAATGAGCAGTTCTTC
.	TRBV6-5	TRBD1	TRBJ1-2	CASSRQGAGGYGYTF	TGTGCCAGCAGTAGACAGGGGGCTGGTGGCTATGGCTACACCTTC
.	TRBV29-1	.	TRBJ2-3	CSVEPPSRDTQYF	TGCAGCGTTGAGCCTCCGTCGAGGGATACGCAGTATTTT
.	TRBV5-1	.	TRBJ1-1	CASRDPGARNTEAFF	TGCGCCAGCAGAGACCCAGGGGCGCGCAACACTGAAGCTTTCTTT
.	TRBV30	.	TRBJ1-6	CAWSGEGYNSPLHF	TGTGCCTGGAGTGGAGAAGGGTATAATTCACCCCTCCACTTT
few	TRBV19	TRBD1	TRBJ1-1	CASKTGEATMNTEAFF	TGTGCCTCAAAAACAGGGGAGGCAACTATGAACACTGAAGCTTTCTTT
.	TRBV16	.	TRBJ2-7	CASSPGAYEQYF	TGTGCCAGCAGCCCGGGGGCGTACGAGCAGTACTTC
few	TRBV6-1	.	TRBJ2-7	CASSALGGDGSYEQYF	TGTGCCAGCAGTGCTCTGGGTGGGGACGGCTCCTACGAGCAGTACTTC
few	TRBV18	.	TRBJ2-3	CASSPPDPDTQYF	TGTGCCAGCTCACCACCTGACCCAGATACGCAGTATTTT
few	TRBV5-1	.	TRBJ1-1	CASSHGPETEAFF	TGCGCCAGCAGCCATGGGCCTGAAACTGAAGCTTTCTTT
.	TRBV30	.	TRBJ2-5	CAWSGRVFQETQYF	TGTGCCTGGAGTGGGCGAGTGTTTCAAGAGACCCAGTACTTC
.	TRBV30	.	TRBJ1-1	CAWRPQGSLTFF	TGTGCCTGGAGGCCACAGGGCTCGCTAACTTTCTTT
.	TRBV18	.	TRBJ2-6	CASSRDVSGANVLTF	TGTGCCAGTTCGCGAGACGTTTCTGGGGCCAACGTCCTGACTTTC
.	TRBV30	.	TRBJ2-3	CALIPRGIFTDTQYF	TGTGCCCTGATACCCCGGGGGATATTCACAGATACGCAGTATTTT
.	TRBV5-1	.	TRBJ1-5	CASSWDGGSNQPQHF	TGCGCCAGCAGCTGGGACGGAGGTAGCAATCAGCCCCAGCATTTT
.	TRBV4-1	.	TRBJ2-7	CASSPVLRANSYEQYF	TGCGCCAGCAGCCCGGTCCTCCGGGCCAATTCCTACGAGCAGTACTTC
.	TRBV6-5	.	TRBJ1-6	CASSYSFMEIALHF	TGTGCCAGCAGTTACTCTTTCATGGAAATCGCCCTCCACTTT
.	TRBV7-2	.	TRBJ2-3	CASSSDRSTDTQYF	TGTGCCAGCAGTAGCGACAGAAGCACAGATACGCAGTATTTT
few	TRBV7-2	TRBD1	TRBJ2-7	CASSARTGSYEQYF	TGTGCCAGCAGCGCCCGGACAGGTTCCTACGAGCAGTACTTC
.	TRBV6-5	.	TRBJ2-7	CASRPGPYWGYEQYF	TGTGCCAGCAGACCCGGACCCTACTGGGGCTACGAGCAGTACTTC
.	TRBV28	.	TRBJ2-7	CASSLPGLSYEQYF	TGTGCCAGCAGTTTACCGGGCCTCTCCTACGAGCAGTACTTC
.	TRBV6-5	.	TRBJ1-1	CASRVNTEAFF	TGTGCCAGCCGGGTGAACACTGAAGCTTTCTTT
.	TRBV19	TRBD1	TRBJ1-4	CASTTGTGFEKLFF	TGTGCCAGTACCACCGGGACAGGGTTTGAAAAACTGTTTTTT
.	TRBV2	.	TRBJ1-5	CASSWQGNSNQPQHF	TGTGCCAGCAGTTGGCAGGGAAACAGCAATCAGCCCCAGCATTTT
.	TRBV2	.	TRBJ2-6	CASNPQGSGANVLTF	TGTGCCAGCAACCCCCAGGGGTCTGGGGCCAACGTCCTGACTTTC
.	TRBV7-2	.	TRBJ2-7	CASSFVKAYEQYF	TGTGCCAGCAGCTTCGTCAAGGCCTACGAGCAGTACTTC
.	TRBV6-5	TRBD1	TRBJ1-5	CASSQRTGLNQPQHF	TGTGCCAGCAGTCAAAGGACAGGCCTTAATCAGCCCCAGCATTTT
.	TRBV2	TRBD1	TRBJ1-5	CASSKMGQGDQPQHF	TGTGCCAGCAGTAAAATGGGACAGGGGGACCAGCCCCAGCATTTT
.	TRBV19	.	TRBJ1-5	CASSIDSGLSIAQHF	TGTGCCAGTAGTATAGATTCAGGGCTTTCAATCGCCCAGCATTTT
.	TRBV5-4	.	TRBJ1-1	CASSLGRRNTEAFF	TGTGCCAGCAGCTTGGGACGGAGGAACACTGAAGCTTTCTTT
.	TRBV4-1	.	TRBJ1-1	CASSSGRTEAFF	TGCGCCAGCAGCTCGGGCCGGACTGAAGCTTTCTTT
many	TRBV30	.	TRBJ1-6	CACQRGNSPLHF	TGTGCCTGTCAGAGAGGGAATTCACCCCTCCACTTT
few	TRBV5-1	.	TRBJ1-1	CASSLAGRGNTEAFF	TGCGCCAGCAGCTTGGCGGGCAGGGGGAACACTGAAGCTTTCTTT
.	TRBV28	TRBD1	TRBJ1-1	CASREQGSRTEAFF	TGTGCCAGCAGGGAACAGGGGTCAAGGACTGAAGCTTTCTTT
once	TRBV30	.	TRBJ1-3	CAWSGDSYSGNTIYF	TGTGCCTGGAGTGGAGACAGCTACTCTGGAAACACCATATATTTT
few	TRBV27	TRBD1	TRBJ2-7	CASSFWRGTANEQYF	TGTGCCAGCAGTTTCTGGAGAGGGACAGCTAACGAGCAGTACTTC
.	TRBV13	TRBD1	TRBJ2-1	CASSLNPGQDYNEQFF	TGTGCCAGCAGCTTGAATCCGGGACAGGACTACAATGAGCAGTTCTTC
.	TRBV14	TRBD1	TRBJ2-3	CASSQITGGNTQYF	TGTGCCAGCAGCCAGATCACAGGGGGAAATACGCAGTATTTT
.	TRBV7-2	.	TRBJ2-1	CASSLGFSHNEQFF	TGTGCCAGCAGCTTAGGGTTTTCGCACAATGAGCAGTTCTTC
medium-sized	TRBV15	.	TRBJ2-7	CATSKSSWDIRRQYF	TGTGCCACCAGCAAGAGTTCGTGGGATATCAGACGGCAGTACTTC
.	TRBV5-6	TRBD2	TRBJ2-7	CASLRGGALYEQYF	TGTGCCAGCCTGCGGGGGGGGGCATTATACGAGCAGTACTTC
.	TRBV6-5	.	TRBJ2-1	CASRRSGRTYNEQFF	TGTGCCAGCAGGCGCTCGGGGCGGACCTACAATGAGCAGTTCTTC
.	TRBV2	.	TRBJ1-4	CATNPGQGIEKLFF	TGTGCCACCAACCCCGGGCAGGGGATAGAAAAACTGTTTTTT
.	TRBV4-1	.	TRBJ2-1	CASSQNEGGPEQFF	TGCGCCAGCAGCCAAAACGAGGGGGGTCCTGAGCAGTTCTTC
.	TRBV18	.	TRBJ2-2	CASSHSQGSANTGELFF	TGTGCCAGCTCACACAGTCAGGGTTCCGCGAACACCGGGGAGCTGTTTTTT
.	TRBV7-9	TRBD1	TRBJ2-7	CASSFDREGSYEQYF	TGTGCCAGCAGCTTCGACAGGGAAGGCTCCTACGAGCAGTACTTC
.	TRBV6-9	TRBD2	TRBJ2-5	CATLAGDPHEEETQYF	TGTGCCACACTAGCGGGGGACCCACATGAGGAAGAGACCCAGTACTTC
.	TRBV30	.	TRBJ2-1	CAWSPIKNEQFF	TGTGCCTGGAGTCCCATAAAAAATGAGCAGTTCTTC
.	TRBV29-1	TRBD2	TRBJ2-1	CSVGTSGGNNEQFF	TGCAGCGTTGGGACTAGCGGGGGAAACAATGAGCAGTTCTTC
.	TRBV19	.	TRBJ1-1	CASSFASGVEAFF	TGTGCCAGTAGCTTCGCGTCCGGAGTTGAAGCTTTCTTT
.	TRBV7-9	.	TRBJ2-2	CASSPGGRGLAGELFF	TGTGCCAGCAGCCCCGGTGGGCGGGGCCTGGCCGGGGAGCTGTTTTTT
.	TRBV20-1	.	TRBJ1-2	CSAPRTYGYTF	TGCAGTGCCCCCCGTACATATGGCTACACCTTC
.	TRBV14	.	TRBJ2-1	CASSRPLGNEQFF	TGTGCCAGCAGCCGGCCCCTCGGGAATGAGCAGTTCTTC
few	TRBV4-2	.	TRBJ1-3	CAVGTAGGNTIYF	TGTGCCGTCGGGACTGCCGGTGGGAACACCATATATTTT